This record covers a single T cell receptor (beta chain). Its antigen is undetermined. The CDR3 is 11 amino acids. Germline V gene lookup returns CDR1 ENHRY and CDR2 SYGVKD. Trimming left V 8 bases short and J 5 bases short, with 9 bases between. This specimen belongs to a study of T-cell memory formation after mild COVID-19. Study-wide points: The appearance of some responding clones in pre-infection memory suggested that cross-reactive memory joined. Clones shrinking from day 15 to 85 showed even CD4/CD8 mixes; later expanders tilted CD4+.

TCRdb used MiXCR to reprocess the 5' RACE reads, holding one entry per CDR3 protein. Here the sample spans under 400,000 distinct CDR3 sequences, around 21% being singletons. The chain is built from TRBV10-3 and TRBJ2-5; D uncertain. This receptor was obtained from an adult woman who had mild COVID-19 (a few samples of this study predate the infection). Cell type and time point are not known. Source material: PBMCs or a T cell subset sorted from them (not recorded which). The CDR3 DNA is TGTGCCATCGGGCGTGACGAGACCCAGTACTTC. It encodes CAIGRDETQYF.